A single sample is the source of the 22 T cell receptor beta chains below, sequenced in a study of cytomegalovirus exposure and HLA in healthy donors. The study ran its PCR with 60 Vbeta and 13 Jbeta primers. Assay: immunoSEQ multiplex PCR; the TCRdb copy retains only in-frame clones and omits some. The sample holds some 120,000 clones, roughly two thirds seen once. Sequencing was performed on PBMCs. These TCRs come from a man aged 25 to 40 in good health and CMV-seropositive.

This sequence joins TRBV4-3 and TRBJ2-1, with 8 bases fitting TRBD2. With 1 base clipped from V and 5 bases from J, the junction kept 13 bases outside the gene matches. The germline CDR1 and CDR2 sequences are LGHNA and YSLEER. The CDR3 sequence is 18 residues long. In nucleotides, the CDR3 is TGCGCCAGCAGCCAAGCTCCTGGCGGGAGGTACCAAGACAATGAGCAGTTCTTC. Translation gives CASSQAPGGRYQDNEQFF.

V usage is TRBV5-1 and J usage is TRBJ2-7, with 8 nucleotides matching TRBD1. The V segment lost 4 bases and the J segment 3 bases; nucleotides outside the gene matches: 6. Germline V gene sequence: CDR1 SGHRS, CDR2 YFSETQ. CDR3 length: 14 amino acids. The CDR3 DNA reads TGCGCCAGCAGCCACGGACAGGGCGGCTACGAGCAGTACTTC. Translation: CASSHGQGGYEQYF.

The genes are TRBV19 and TRBJ2-7; 9 nucleotides agree with TRBD2. V was clipped by 6 bases and J by 4 bases; unmatched bases: 13. Germline assignment: CDR1 LNHDA and CDR2 SQIVND (reference sequence). This CDR3 is 16 amino acids long. Here the CDR3 DNA reads TGTGCCAGTAGCATGACCGGGACTAGCTTCTCTTACGAGCAGTACTTC. Protein sequence: CASSMTGTSFSYEQYF.

CDR3 region: CASSLGGLAGADTQYF. The CDR3 DNA sequence: TGTGCCAGCAGCTTAGGGGGACTAGCGGGTGCAGATACGCAGTATTTT. The rearrangement links TRBV7-9 to TRBJ2-3; the match to TRBD2 covers 12 bases. This CDR3 is 16 amino acids long. V dropped 1 base and J dropped 4; count of bases not matched to a gene: 3. The germline V gene encodes CDR1 SEHNR and CDR2 FQNEAQ (reference sequence). Looking up the rest from reference TRBV7-9 and TRBJ2-3 gives the full variable domain: DTGVSQNPRHKITKRGQNVTFRCDPISEHNRLYWYRQTLGQGPEFLTYFQNEAQLEKSRLLSDRFSAERPKGSFSTLEIQRTEQGDSAMYLCASSLGGLAGADTQYFGPGTRLTVL.

J is TRBJ2-7 and V is TRBV5-6; D is perhaps TRBD1 (5 bases). V was trimmed by 5 bases and J by 5 bases, leaving 20 bases between them. Germline loops: CDR1 SGHDT, CDR2 YYEEEE. The CDR3 consists of 15 residues. The CDR3 DNA reads TGTGCCAGCAGGCTGGCCTACAGGCCGGCTCACGAGCAGTACTTC. Encoded protein: CASRLAYRPAHEQYF.

V gene TRBV9 combines with J gene TRBJ1-2; 7 bases match TRBD1. CDR1 SGDLS and CDR2 YYNGEE come from the germline V gene. This CDR3 region has 14 residues. Trimming took 3 bases from V and 8 from J; bases not matched to a gene: 10. CDR3 residues: CASSAPSTGLGYTF. The CDR3 coding sequence is TGTGCCAGCAGCGCCCCCTCGACAGGGCTCGGCTACACCTTC. The full variable domain, completed using reference TRBV9 and TRBJ1-2, is DSGVTQTPKHLITATGQRVTLRCSPRSGDLSVYWYQQSLDQGLQFLIQYYNGEERAKGNILERFSAQQFPDLHSELNLSSLELGDSALYFCASSAPSTGLGYTFGSGTRLTVV.

About this clone itself: At one of its ends the junction is not consistent with the germline gene, which may arise from a read error. V usage is TRBV7-7 and J usage is TRBJ2-2; 10 bases match TRBD2. The CDR3 contains 16 residues. The germline gives CDR1 SSHAT, CDR2 FNYEAQ (reference sequence). The CDR3 spells CASSLSAGGFTGELFF. The DNA of the CDR3 is TGTGCTAGCAGCTTATCAGCGGGAGGGTTCACCGGGGAGCTGTTTTTT.

The genes are TRBV5-4 and TRBJ2-2; TRBD2 agrees at 8 bases. The germline CDR1 and CDR2 sequences are SGHNT and YYREEE (reference sequence). With V trimmed by 0 bases and J by 7 bases, 17 bases remained unmatched. This CDR3 is 19 amino acids long. The CDR3 bases are TGTGCCAGCAGCTTGGGGACAGTAAACTCCGGGACTAGGCTCGGGGAGCTGTTTTTT. Translation: CASSLGTVNSGTRLGELFF.

This clone was seen a few times. The chain carries TRBV7-9 and TRBJ2-1; 10 bases map to TRBD2. J was trimmed by 8 bases and V by 3 bases; bases with no gene match: 16. This CDR3 has 18 residues. Germline values: CDR1 SEHNR, CDR2 FQNEAQ (reference sequence). The CDR3 loop reads CASSFGLAGGVYKDEQFF. The CDR3 region has the DNA TGTGCCAGCAGCTTTGGTTTAGCGGGAGGCGTATACAAGGATGAGCAGTTCTTC.

The rearrangement joins TRBV4-3 to TRBJ2-3; 11 bases match TRBD2. The germline CDR1 and CDR2 sequences are LGHNA and YSLEER. The CDR3 is made up of 15 amino acids. J lost 6 bases, V lost 3 bases, and 5 bases had no gene match. As DNA, the CDR3 is TGCGCCAGCAGCCAGGGTAGCGGGAGGGAGGATACGCAGTATTTT. It codes for CASSQGSGREDTQYF.

There are a few counts of this clone. CDR3 in amino acids: CASSLLSGANVLTF. The CDR3 bases are TGTGCCAGCAGTCTGTTGTCTGGGGCCAACGTCCTGACTTTC. The chain links TRBV27 to TRBJ2-6; unclear D gene. The CDR3 is 14 residues long. Per the germline V gene, CDR1 is MNHEY and CDR2 is SMNVEV (reference sequence). The ends were cut back, 5 bases at V and 1 base at J, with 6 bases in the middle.

The V and J genes are TRBV19 and TRBJ2-1; a weak D match, TRBD1 (6 bases). Trimming pared 5 bases from V and 1 base from J, leaving 15 bases between. This CDR3 region has 16 residues. The germline V gene encodes CDR1 LNHDA and CDR2 SQIVND (reference sequence). The CDR3 coding sequence is TGTGCCAGTAGTCCGTTACTAGGGGGTTCCTACAATGAGCAGTTCTTC. Protein sequence: CASSPLLGGSYNEQFF.

This clone showed up just a few times. This chain joins TRBV6-4 and TRBJ2-1, with TRBD2 matching over 12 bases. From germline, CDR1 is MRHNA and CDR2 SNTAGT. The V segment lost 6 bases and the J segment 8 bases; nucleotides outside the gene matches: 8. This CDR3 comprises 15 residues. The CDR3 nucleotides are TGTGCCAGCAGAGCGCTAGCGGGAGGGCCCCATGAGCAGTTCTTC. Protein sequence: CASRALAGGPHEQFF.

V usage is TRBV5-6 and J usage is TRBJ2-2; 10 nucleotides agree with TRBD2. The CDR3 is 17 amino acids. The V segment lost 1 base and the J segment 3 bases; nucleotides outside the gene matches: 6. CDR1 is SGHDT and CDR2 is YYEEEE in the germline V gene. CDR3 region: CASSLRSSGGDTGELFF. CDR3 sequence (DNA): TGTGCCAGCAGCTTGAGGTCTAGCGGGGGAGACACCGGGGAGCTGTTTTTT.

The V gene is TRBV2, the J gene TRBJ2-5, with no clear D. The CDR3 runs to 15 residues. CDR1 SNHLY and CDR2 FYNNEI come from the germline V gene. Between the trimmed V and J ends, which lost 8 bases and 3 bases, there was a span of 19 bases. The chain's CDR3 is CASARKWRKEETQYF. As DNA, the CDR3 is TGTGCCAGCGCACGTAAGTGGCGGAAAGAAGAGACCCAGTACTTC. Full variable domain (remainder filled in from reference TRBV2 and TRBJ2-5): EPEVTQTPSHQVTQMGQEVILRCVPISNHLYFYWYRQILGQKVEFLVSFYNNEISEKSEIFDDQFSVERPDGSNFTLKIRSTKLEDSAMYFCASARKWRKEETQYFGPGTRLLVL.

This chain links TRBV27 with TRBJ1-2, with D maybe TRBD1 (5 bases). CDR3 length: 14 residues. V lost 3 bases and J lost 7, with 15 bases in between. From germline, CDR1 is MNHEY and CDR2 SMNVEV (reference sequence). CDR3 protein: CASSFGAGSGGYTF. The CDR3 coding sequence is TGTGCCAGCAGTTTCGGCGCAGGGTCGGGTGGCTACACCTTC.

This sequence joins TRBV4-3 and TRBJ2-7, with 9 bases that match TRBD2. Germline V gene sequence: CDR1 LGHNA, CDR2 YSLEER. The CDR3 length is 16 residues. The ends lost 2 bases at V and 6 bases at J; junction bases unmatched: 11. In DNA, the CDR3 is TGCGCCAGCAGCCAACGGGAGGGCCTAGCGGGAACCGAGCAGTACTTC. Its translation: CASSQREGLAGTEQYF.

DNA for the CDR3: TGTGCCAGCAGTTACTCGGGACAGGGGTTTTATGGCTACACCTTC. Translated: CASSYSGQGFYGYTF. This sequence joins TRBV6-5 and TRBJ1-2; 10 bases are a match to TRBD1. Germline V gene data show CDR1 as MNHEY and CDR2 as SVGAGI. This CDR3 is 15 amino acids long. Trimming cost V 0 bases and J 5 bases; bases outside gene matches: 3.

The rearrangement uses TRBV18 and TRBJ2-7; TRBD1 agrees at 8 bases. The CDR3 is made up of 16 amino acids. Germline V CDR1 and CDR2: KGHSH, LQKENI. Trimming took 0 bases from V and 1 from J; bases not matched to a gene: 5. CDR3 in DNA: TGTGCCAGCTCACCACCGACAGGGGCGTCATCCTACGAGCAGTACTTC. This encodes CASSPPTGASSYEQYF.

The V gene is TRBV28, the J gene TRBJ2-7, with 7 bases that match TRBD2. With 6 bases clipped from V and 3 bases from J, the junction kept 8 bases outside the gene matches. The CDR3 loop spans 14 amino acids. Germline-derived CDR1 and CDR2 are MDHEN and SYDVKM. CDR3 sequence (DNA): TGTGCCAGCAGCGCTCGGACTAGAGACTACGAGCAGTACTTC. Translated: CASSARTRDYEQYF.

The chain has TRBV6-6 and TRBJ1-1; D gene uncertain. Germline V gene data show CDR1 as MNHNY and CDR2 as SVGAGI (reference sequence). Trimming removed 1 base from V and 3 bases from J, with 12 bases in between. This CDR3 has 15 residues. CDR3 amino acids: CASSYLSGGYTEAFF. For the CDR3, the DNA is TGTGCCAGCAGTTACTTGTCGGGAGGATACACTGAAGCTTTCTTT.

The chain couples TRBV7-9 to TRBJ2-3, with D perhaps TRBD2 (7 bases). The V end was cut by 5 bases, the J end by 9 bases, with 18 bases between. The germline CDR1 and CDR2 sequences are SEHNR and FQNEAQ (reference sequence). The CDR3 totals 14 residues. The CDR3 spells CASSPALGGATQYF. The CDR3 DNA reads as TGTGCCAGCAGCCCCGCCCTGGGGGGGGCAACGCAGTATTTT. The complete variable domain, with remaining parts taken from reference TRBV7-9 and TRBJ2-3, reads DTGVSQNPRHKITKRGQNVTFRCDPISEHNRLYWYRQTLGQGPEFLTYFQNEAQLEKSRLLSDRFSAERPKGSFSTLEIQRTEQGDSAMYLCASSPALGGATQYFGPGTRLTVL.